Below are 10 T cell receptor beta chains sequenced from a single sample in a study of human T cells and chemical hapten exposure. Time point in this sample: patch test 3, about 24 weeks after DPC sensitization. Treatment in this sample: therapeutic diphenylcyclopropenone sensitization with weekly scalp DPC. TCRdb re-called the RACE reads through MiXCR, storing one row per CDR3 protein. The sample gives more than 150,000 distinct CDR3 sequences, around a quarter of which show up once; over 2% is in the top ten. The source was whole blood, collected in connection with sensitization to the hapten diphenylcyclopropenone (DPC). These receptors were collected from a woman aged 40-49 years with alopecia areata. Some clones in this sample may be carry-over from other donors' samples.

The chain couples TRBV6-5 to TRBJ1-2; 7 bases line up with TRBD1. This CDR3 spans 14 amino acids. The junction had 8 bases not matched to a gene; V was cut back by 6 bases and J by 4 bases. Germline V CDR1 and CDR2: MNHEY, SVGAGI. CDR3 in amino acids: CASSLTGRGYGYTF. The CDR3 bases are TGTGCCAGCAGCTTGACAGGGCGCGGCTATGGCTACACCTTC.

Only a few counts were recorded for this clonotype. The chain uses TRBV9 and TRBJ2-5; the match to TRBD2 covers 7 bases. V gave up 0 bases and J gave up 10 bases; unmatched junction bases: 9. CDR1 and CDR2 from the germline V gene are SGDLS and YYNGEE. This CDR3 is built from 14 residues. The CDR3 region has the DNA TGTGCCAGCAGCGTAGGATCGGATACGGGGGGCCAGTACTTC. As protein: CASSVGSDTGGQYF.

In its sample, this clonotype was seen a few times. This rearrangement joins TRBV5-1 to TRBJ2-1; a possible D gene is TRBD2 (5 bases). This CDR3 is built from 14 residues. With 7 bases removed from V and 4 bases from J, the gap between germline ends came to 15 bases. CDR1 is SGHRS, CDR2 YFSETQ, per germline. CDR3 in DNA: TGCGCCAGCGCTCCCACGGGAATTTACAATGAGCAGTTCTTC. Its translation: CASAPTGIYNEQFF.

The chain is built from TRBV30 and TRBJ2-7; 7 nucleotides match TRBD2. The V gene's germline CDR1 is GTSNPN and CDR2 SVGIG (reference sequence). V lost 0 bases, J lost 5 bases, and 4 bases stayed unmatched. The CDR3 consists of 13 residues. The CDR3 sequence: CAWSVRAGNEQYF. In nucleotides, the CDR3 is TGTGCCTGGAGTGTGAGAGCGGGAAACGAGCAGTACTTC.

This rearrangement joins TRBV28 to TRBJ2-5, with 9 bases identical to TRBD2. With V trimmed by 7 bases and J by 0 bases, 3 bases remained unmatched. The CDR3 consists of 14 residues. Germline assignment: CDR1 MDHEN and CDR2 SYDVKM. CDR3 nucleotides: TGTGCCAGCAACCCTAGCGGGAACCAAGAGACCCAGTACTTC. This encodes CASNPSGNQETQYF. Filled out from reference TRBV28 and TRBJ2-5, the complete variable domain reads DVKVTQSSRYLVKRTGEKVFLECVQDMDHENMFWYRQDPGLGLRLIYFSYDVKMKEKGDIPEGYSVSREKKERFSLILESASTNQTSMYLCASNPSGNQETQYFGPGTRLLVL.

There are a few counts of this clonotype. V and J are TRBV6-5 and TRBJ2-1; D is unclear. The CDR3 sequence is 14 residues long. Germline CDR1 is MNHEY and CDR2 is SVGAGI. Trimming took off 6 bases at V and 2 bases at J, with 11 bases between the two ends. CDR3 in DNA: TGTGCCAGCAGCCCCGACGTGGCCTACAATGAGCAGTTCTTC. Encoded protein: CASSPDVAYNEQFF.

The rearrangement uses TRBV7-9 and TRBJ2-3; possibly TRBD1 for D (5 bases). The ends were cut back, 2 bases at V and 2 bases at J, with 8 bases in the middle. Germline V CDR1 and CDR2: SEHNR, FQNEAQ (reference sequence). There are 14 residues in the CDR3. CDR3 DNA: TGTGCCAGCAGCTTAATAGGGGTCACAGATACGCAGTATTTT. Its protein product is CASSLIGVTDTQYF.

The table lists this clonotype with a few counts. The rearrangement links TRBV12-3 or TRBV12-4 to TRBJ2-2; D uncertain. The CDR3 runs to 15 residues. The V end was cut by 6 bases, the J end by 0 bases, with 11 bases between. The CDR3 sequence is CASSPTDPNTGELFF. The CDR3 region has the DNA TGTGCCAGCAGCCCAACAGACCCGAACACCGGGGAGCTGTTTTTT.

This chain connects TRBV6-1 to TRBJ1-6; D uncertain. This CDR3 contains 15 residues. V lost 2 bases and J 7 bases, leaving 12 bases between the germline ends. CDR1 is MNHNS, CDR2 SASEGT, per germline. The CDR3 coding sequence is TGTGCCAGCAGTGAACTGGGAACGGGCAATTCACCCCTCCACTTT. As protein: CASSELGTGNSPLHF.

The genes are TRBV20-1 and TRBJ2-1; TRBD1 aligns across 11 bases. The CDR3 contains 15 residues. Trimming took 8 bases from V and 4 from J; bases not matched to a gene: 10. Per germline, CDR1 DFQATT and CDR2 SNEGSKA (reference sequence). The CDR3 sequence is CSSENGQGAYNEQFF. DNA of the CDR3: TGCAGTTCCGAAAACGGACAGGGGGCGTACAATGAGCAGTTCTTC.